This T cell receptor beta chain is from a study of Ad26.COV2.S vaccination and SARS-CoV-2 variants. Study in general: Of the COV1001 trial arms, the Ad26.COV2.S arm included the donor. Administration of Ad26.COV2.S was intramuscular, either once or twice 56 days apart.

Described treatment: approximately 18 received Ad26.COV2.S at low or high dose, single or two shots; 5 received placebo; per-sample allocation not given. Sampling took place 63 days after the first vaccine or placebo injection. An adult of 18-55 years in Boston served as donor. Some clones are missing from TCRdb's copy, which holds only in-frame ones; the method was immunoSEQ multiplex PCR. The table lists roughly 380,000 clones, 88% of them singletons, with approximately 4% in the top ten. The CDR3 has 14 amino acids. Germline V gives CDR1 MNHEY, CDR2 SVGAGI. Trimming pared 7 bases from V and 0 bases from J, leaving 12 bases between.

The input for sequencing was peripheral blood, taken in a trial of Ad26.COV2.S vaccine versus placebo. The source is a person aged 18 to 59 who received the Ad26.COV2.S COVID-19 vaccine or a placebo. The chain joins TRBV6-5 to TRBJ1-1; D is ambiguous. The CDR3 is CASKAGDMNTEAFF. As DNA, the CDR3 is TGTGCCAGCAAGGCAGGAGACATGAACACTGAAGCTTTCTTT.